One TCR beta chain is described in this entry. Its specificity is not known. Profiled with immunoSEQ multiplex PCR; TCRdb holds only in-frame clones, not every one. Of more than 60,000 clones listed, about 85% were seen once; the top ten hold over 3.5%. The data were taken from a study of OX40 agonist ivuxolimab in advanced cancers. Whole-study findings and limits: On average, CD8+ T cells showed a greater number of expanded clones than CD4+.

The material sequenced was CD4+ or CD8+ T cells sorted from blood, taken in a trial of the OX40 agonist ivuxolimab. The clonotype was recovered from an adult with an advanced solid tumor such as melanoma, head and neck, liver or kidney cancer.

CDR3 in DNA: TGTGCCAGCAGCCGCCGGACTAGCGGGGGACAAGAGACCCAGTACTTC. It is translated as CASSRRTSGGQETQYF. The chain joins TRBV27 to TRBJ2-5, with 13 bases matching TRBD2. Germline V lookup: CDR1 MNHEY, CDR2 SMNVEV (reference sequence). The CDR3 totals 16 residues. The V segment lost 6 bases and the J segment 2 bases; nucleotides outside the gene matches: 6.